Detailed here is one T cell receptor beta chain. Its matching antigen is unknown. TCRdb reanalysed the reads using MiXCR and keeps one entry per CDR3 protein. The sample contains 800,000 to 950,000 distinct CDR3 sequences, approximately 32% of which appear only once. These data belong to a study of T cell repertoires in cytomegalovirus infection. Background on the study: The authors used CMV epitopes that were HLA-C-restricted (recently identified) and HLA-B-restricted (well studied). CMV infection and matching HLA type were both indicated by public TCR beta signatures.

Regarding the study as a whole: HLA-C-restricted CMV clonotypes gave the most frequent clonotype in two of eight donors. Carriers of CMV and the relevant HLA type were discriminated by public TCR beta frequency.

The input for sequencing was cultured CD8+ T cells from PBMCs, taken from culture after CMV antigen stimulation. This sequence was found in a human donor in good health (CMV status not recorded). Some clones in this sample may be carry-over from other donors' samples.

The CDR3 DNA reads as TGTGCCAGCAGCTTAAACGGGGAGAACACTGAAGCTTTCTTT. Amino acid sequence: CASSLNGENTEAFF. The chain carries TRBV7-4 and TRBJ1-1; D not resolved. V lost 2 bases and J 1 base, leaving 8 bases between the germline ends. Germline CDR1 SGHVT, CDR2 SQSDAQ. The CDR3 contains 14 residues. Full variable domain (outside the CDR3, taken from reference TRBV7-4 and TRBJ1-1): GAGVSQSPRYKVAKRGRDVALRCDSISGHVTLYWYRQTLGQGSEVLTYSQSDAQRDKSGRPSGRFSAERPERSVSTLKIQRTEQGDSAVYLCASSLNGENTEAFFGQGTRLTVV.